The source of this T cell receptor (beta chain) is a study of blood T cell repertoires in COVID-19. Study-level background: COVID-19 samples collected from the United States, Italy and Spain covered acute and convalescent phases. PBMCs, B-cell-depleted T cells, or T cells provided the cDNA or gDNA that made up the material.

How the authors handled the data: Nucleated cell number was recorded as an estimate derived from reference gene primer amplification. Sequencing used immunoSEQ multiplex PCR; TCRdb keeps in-frame clones, though not all of them. V, J and clone size were drawn from that table, and D and trimming were deduced from the DNA. The sample consists of more than 85,000 clones, 75% to 80% of them appearing once. This clone was detected many times. The CDR3 has 13 residues. Germline loops: CDR1 SNHLY, CDR2 FYNNEI. V was clipped by 11 bases and J by 0 bases; unmatched bases: 5. Sequencing used peripheral blood. V and J are TRBV2 and TRBJ1-1, with 8 positions matching TRBD1. This receptor was identified in a woman of 80 years or more with active or convalescent COVID-19. Here the CDR3 DNA reads TGTGCCGGGAACAGGGGGGTGAACACTGAAGCTTTCTTT. Translated: CAGNRGVNTEAFF.